The 18 T cell receptor beta chains given below trace back to one sample, sequenced in a study of early T cells in non-severe SARS-CoV-2 infection. One entry per CDR3 protein, called by TCRdb with MiXCR from the 5' RACE reads. This sample has around 63,000 distinct CDR3 sequences, with 10% to 15% found just once. Input material: whole blood. The origin of the receptors is an adult who was a healthcare worker with PCR-confirmed SARS-CoV-2 infection or an uninfected control (not recorded which).

This clonotype was seen at least ten times. The chain couples TRBV7-8 to TRBJ2-1; TRBD1 is a possible D gene (6 bases). CDR3 length equals 17 residues. V was pared by 0 bases and J by 2 bases, with 14 bases between. CDR1 and CDR2 (germline): SGHVS, FQNEAQ. CDR3 amino acids: CASSLAYRAGAYNEQFF. CDR3 nucleotide sequence: TGTGCCAGCAGCTTAGCGTACAGGGCCGGGGCCTACAATGAGCAGTTCTTC.

This clonotype appeared a few times. The chain has TRBV5-4 and TRBJ1-4; D unresolved. The germline gives CDR1 SGHNT, CDR2 YYREEE (reference sequence). This CDR3 region has 15 residues. Between the trimmed V and J ends, which lost 3 bases and 7 bases, there was a span of 16 bases. The CDR3 DNA is TGTGCCAGCAGCTCCCAGAAGGGCCAAGGTGAAAAACTGTTTTTT. This gives the protein CASSSQKGQGEKLFF.

This chain connects TRBV6-2 or TRBV6-3 to TRBJ2-2, with 7 bases lining up with TRBD2. CDR3 length: 20 amino acids. The V segment lost 5 bases and the J segment 3 bases; nucleotides outside the gene matches: 21. In germline, CDR1 is MNHEY, CDR2 SVGEGT. The CDR3 sequence: CASSNPFPGTTLGDTGELFF. The CDR3 bases are TGTGCCAGCAGTAACCCGTTTCCCGGGACTACACTTGGGGACACCGGGGAGCTGTTTTTT.

This clonotype was counted ten times or more. The chain is built from TRBV6-2 or TRBV6-3 and TRBJ1-6; 8 bases match TRBD1. This CDR3 region has 13 residues. J lost 10 bases, V lost 7 bases, and 6 bases had no gene match. CDR1 is MNHEY and CDR2 is SVGEGT in the germline V gene. In DNA, the CDR3 is TGTGCCAGCACCGACAGGGGAGGGTCACCCCTCCACTTT. Translated, it gives CASTDRGGSPLHF.

This clonotype was found a few times. The V call is TRBV3-1, the J call TRBJ2-1; maybe TRBD2 (7 bases). CDR3 size: 15 residues. The germline V gene has CDR1 LGHDT and CDR2 YNNKEL (reference sequence). The V end was cut by 1 base, the J end by 10 bases, with 17 bases between. CDR3 in DNA: TGTGCCAGCAGCCAAGGTCGGGGGGCCCAAGGGGAGCAGTTCTTC. This gives the protein CASSQGRGAQGEQFF.

This clonotype has ten or more counts. The chain links TRBV7-2 to TRBJ2-7; the match to TRBD2 covers 9 bases. From germline, CDR1 is SGHTA and CDR2 FQGNSA. V trimming: 5 bases; J trimming: 4 bases; junction bases outside the gene matches: 12. This CDR3 spans 16 amino acids. The chain's CDR3 is CASSPYLSSGVYEQYF. The CDR3 DNA reads TGTGCCAGCAGCCCCTACCTATCTAGCGGGGTATACGAGCAGTACTTC.

This clonotype has just a few counts. The chain has TRBV14 and TRBJ2-6; 7 bases fit TRBD1. Germline CDR1 and CDR2: SGHDN and FVKESK. This CDR3 spans 17 amino acids. Trimming at V came to 3 bases and at J to 0 bases, leaving 5 bases not matched to a gene. Written as DNA, the CDR3 is TGTGCCAGCAGCCACCGGACAGGACGCTCTGGGGCCAACGTCCTGACTTTC. This translates into CASSHRTGRSGANVLTF.

As regards this clonotype: One end of the junction varies from germline; a read error may be responsible. The chain links TRBV5-1 to TRBJ2-3, with D hard to call. The germline gives CDR1 SGHRS, CDR2 YFSETQ. CDR3 size: 16 residues. The CDR3 bases are TGCGCCGGCAGCTTGGATGGGGATTTTGAGGTGGATACGCAGTATTTT. Translation: CAGSLDGDFEVDTQYF.

This clonotype came up many times. V and J are TRBV5-4 and TRBJ2-3, with a possible D match to TRBD2 (5 bases). The ends were cut back, 4 bases at V and 4 bases at J, with 10 bases in the middle. Germline CDR1 reads SGHNT; CDR2 reads YYREEE (reference sequence). The CDR3 contains 13 residues. The CDR3 coding sequence is TGTGCCAGCAGCAGGGTCGGGGCAGATACGCAGTATTTT. It encodes CASSRVGADTQYF.

The V gene is TRBV20-1, the J gene TRBJ2-5; 7 nucleotides align to TRBD1. CDR3 length equals 14 residues. CDR1 DFQATT and CDR2 SNEGSKA come from the germline V gene (reference sequence). The V and J ends lost 0 bases and 2 bases, in that order; junction bases with no gene match: 3. Here the CDR3 reads CSARDPGGQETQYF. The CDR3 DNA reads TGCAGTGCTAGAGATCCAGGGGGACAAGAGACCCAGTACTTC.

This clonotype was detected ten times or more. The chain recombines TRBV19 with TRBJ1-2; 9 nucleotides agree with TRBD1. V was pared by 4 bases and J by 11 bases, with 8 bases of the junction left unmatched. In germline, CDR1 is LNHDA, CDR2 SQIVND (reference sequence). There are 13 residues in the CDR3. In DNA, the CDR3 is TGTGCCAGTAGTACCCAGAGGACAGGGGAGTACACCTTC. Translated, it gives CASSTQRTGEYTF. Supplemented by reference TRBV19 and TRBJ1-2, the full variable domain reads DGGITQSPKYLFRKEGQNVTLSCEQNLNHDAMYWYRQDPGQGLRLIYYSQIVNDFQKGDIAEGYSVSREKKESFPLTVTSAQKNPTAFYLCASSTQRTGEYTFGSGTRLTVV.

The chain is built from TRBV5-4 and TRBJ2-4; D might be TRBD2 (6 bases). Germline V gene sequence: CDR1 SGHNT, CDR2 YYREEE (reference sequence). There are 14 residues in the CDR3. V shed 3 bases and J shed 6 bases, with 13 bases lying between them. The CDR3: CASSSPQLANIQYF. The CDR3 DNA reads TGTGCCAGCAGCTCGCCCCAACTAGCAAACATTCAGTACTTC. The whole variable domain, filled in from reference TRBV5-4 and TRBJ2-4, reads ETGVTQSPTHLIKTRGQQVTLRCSSQSGHNTVSWYQQALGQGPQFIFQYYREEENGRGNFPPRFSGLQFPNYSSELNVNALELDDSALYLCASSSPQLANIQYFGAGTRLSVL.

V is TRBV6-6 and J is TRBJ2-3, with 10 bases fitting TRBD2. CDR1 and CDR2 (germline): MNHNY, SVGAGI (reference sequence). CDR3 size: 14 residues. V lost 11 bases, J lost 1 base, and 6 bases stayed unmatched. The CDR3 coding sequence is TGTGCCGGGGGGGGGACTAGCGGCACAGATACGCAGTATTTT. This gives the protein CAGGGTSGTDTQYF.

This clonotype was seen ten or more times. The chain is built from TRBV7-2 and TRBJ1-3; 7 nucleotides match TRBD1. This CDR3 is 17 amino acids long. Trimming at V came to 0 bases and at J to 0 bases, leaving 5 bases not matched to a gene. Per the germline V gene, CDR1 is SGHTA and CDR2 is FQGNSA. The CDR3 DNA reads as TGTGCCAGCAGCTTAGCTCAGGGGGGACTCTCTGGAAACACCATATATTTT. This gives the protein CASSLAQGGLSGNTIYF.

This clonotype occurred a few times. V gene TRBV6-6 combines with J gene TRBJ2-1; TRBD1 matches 9 bases. CDR3 length: 14 residues. V dropped 5 bases and J dropped 5; count of bases not matched to a gene: 4. Germline values: CDR1 MNHNY, CDR2 SVGAGI (reference sequence). As DNA, the CDR3 is TGTGCCAGCAGTGCGGGACAGGGAAACAATGAGCAGTTCTTC. Protein: CASSAGQGNNEQFF.

This clonotype came up a few times. The rearrangement uses TRBV20-1 and TRBJ2-5; D is unclear. The CDR3 is made up of 10 amino acids. Deletions cut 5 bases from V and 3 bases from J, with 4 bases between. In germline, CDR1 is DFQATT, CDR2 SNEGSKA (reference sequence). The CDR3, as DNA: TGCAGTGCTCCGAAAGAGACCCAGTACTTC. Translation: CSAPKETQYF.

The CDR3 nucleotides read TGCAGCGTTGAAGAAGGGACCGGGGCCACTGAAGCTTTCTTT. This codes for CSVEEGTGATEAFF. This chain joins TRBV29-1 and TRBJ1-1, with D maybe TRBD1 (5 bases). The germline gives CDR1 SQVTM, CDR2 ANQGSEA. V lost 0 bases, J lost 4 bases, and 12 bases lay in between. The CDR3 is 14 residues long.

This clonotype came up a few times. J is TRBJ1-5 and V is TRBV3-1; TRBD1 is a possible D gene (6 bases). V was trimmed by 4 bases and J by 4 bases, leaving 14 bases between them. This CDR3 comprises 15 residues. Looked up from germline, CDR1 is LGHDT and CDR2 is YNNKEL (reference sequence). CDR3 DNA sequence: TGTGCCAGCAGCCCCTGGCAGGACAGTAATCAGCCCCAGCATTTT. Translation gives CASSPWQDSNQPQHF.